This T cell receptor (beta chain) was profiled in a study of blood T cells in healthy people across ages. Trimming removed 6 bases at V and 2 bases at J, with 8 bases between. The CDR3 is 12 residues long. From germline, CDR1 is SQVTM and CDR2 ANQGSEA. Primers used in a second PCR of roughly 6 to 11 cycles were a sample-barcoded 5' primer and a J-beta primer mix. TCRdb reanalysed the 5' RACE reads using MiXCR and keeps one entry per CDR3 protein. The sample consists of about 830,000 distinct CDR3 sequences, approximately 67% of them appearing once. The chain couples TRBV29-1 to TRBJ1-5; no reliable D call. This clonotype was sampled from a man in his thirties or forties in good health. Sequencing was carried out using blood. CDR3 residues: CSVGEGNQPQHF. The CDR3, as DNA: TGCAGCGTCGGGGAGGGCAATCAGCCCCAGCATTTT.